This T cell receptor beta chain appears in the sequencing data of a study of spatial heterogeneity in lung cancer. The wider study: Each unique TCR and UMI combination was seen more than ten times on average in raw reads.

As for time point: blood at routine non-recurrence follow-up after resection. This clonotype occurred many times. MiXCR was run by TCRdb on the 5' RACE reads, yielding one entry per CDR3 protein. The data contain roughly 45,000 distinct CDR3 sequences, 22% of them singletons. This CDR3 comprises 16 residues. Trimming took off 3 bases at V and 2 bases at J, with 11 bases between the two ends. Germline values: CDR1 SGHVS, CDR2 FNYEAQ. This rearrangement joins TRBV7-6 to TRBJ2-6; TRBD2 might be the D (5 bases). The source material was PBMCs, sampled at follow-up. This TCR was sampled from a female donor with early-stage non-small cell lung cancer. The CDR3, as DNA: TGTGCCAGCAGCTTGACCCGGGGAGCTGGGGCCAACGTCCTGACTTTC. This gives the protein CASSLTRGAGANVLTF.